These T cell receptor beta chains were read from a single sample in a study of shared clonotypes between healthy human individuals. Clones were read by immunoSEQ multiplex PCR, and TCRdb kept only the in-frame ones, dropping some. The sample consists of approximately 2.3 million clones, 93% of them appearing once. Sample: naive CD4+ T cells from PBMCs. These receptors came from a man aged 18 to 30 in good health. Some clones in this sample may be carry-over from other donors' samples. Both conserved end residues are part of each CDR3. A D gene is named only where the DNA matches it firmly. The size of a clone is reported for some rows only, either as once, few or many, or as a class for expanded clones.

16	TRBD2	NA	TRBV14	TRBJ2-3	CASSPRQRETTDTQYF	TGTGCCAGCAGCCCGCGGCAGCGGGAGACGACAGATACGCAGTATTTT
15	NA	NA	TRBV28	TRBJ1-1	CASTVGGGGNTEAFF	TGTGCCAGCACAGTTGGGGGGGGCGGGAACACTGAAGCTTTCTTT
15	NA	few	TRBV9	TRBJ1-1	CASSVGSPGRTEAFF	TGTGCCAGCAGCGTAGGGTCCCCGGGGAGGACTGAAGCTTTCTTT
15	TRBD1	NA	TRBV7-9	TRBJ2-7	CASSLTRQGANEQYF	TGTGCCAGCAGCTTAACACGGCAGGGGGCTAACGAGCAGTACTTC
10	NA	NA	TRBV20-1	TRBJ1-2	CSADERGYTF	TGCAGTGCAGATGAGAGGGGCTACACCTTC
14	NA	NA	TRBV18	TRBJ2-3	CASTGLTSTDTQYF	TGTGCCAGCACGGGACTGACTAGCACAGATACGCAGTATTTT
14	NA	NA	TRBV6-5	TRBJ1-5	CASREGLSNQPQHF	TGTGCCAGCAGAGAGGGGCTGAGCAATCAGCCCCAGCATTTT
15	NA	NA	TRBV6-5	TRBJ2-3	CASSYGRARLDTQYF	TGTGCCAGCAGTTACGGGCGGGCGAGACTCGATACGCAGTATTTT
12	NA	NA	TRBV28	TRBJ1-1	CASSLSTGEAFF	TGTGCCAGCAGTTTATCTACAGGTGAAGCTTTCTTT
15	NA	NA	TRBV7-2	TRBJ2-1	CASSPGPSPSNEQFF	TGTGCCAGCAGCCCGGGACCAAGCCCCTCCAATGAGCAGTTCTTC
14	NA	once	TRBV4-3	TRBJ2-1	CASSQEWTNNEQFF	TGCGCCAGCAGCCAAGAGTGGACTAACAATGAGCAGTTCTTC
14	NA	once	TRBV19	TRBJ2-7	CASSIERQAYEQYF	TGTGCCAGTAGTATAGAGAGACAAGCCTACGAGCAGTACTTC
16	TRBD2	once	TRBV9	TRBJ2-3	CASSLGRLADTDTQYF	TGTGCCAGCAGCTTAGGGAGACTAGCGGACACAGATACGCAGTATTTT
14	NA	NA	TRBV7-6	TRBJ2-6	CATSLTGRANVLTF	TGTGCCACCAGCCTAACCGGGCGGGCCAACGTCCTGACTTTC
16	NA	NA	TRBV10-3	TRBJ1-3	CAISEFWGIVGNTIYF	TGTGCCATCAGTGAGTTCTGGGGGATTGTTGGAAACACCATATATTTT
17	TRBD2	NA	TRBV28	TRBJ2-3	CASTTYPSGGSTDTQYF	TGTGCCAGCACCACGTACCCTAGCGGTGGGAGTACAGATACGCAGTATTTT
16	NA	NA	TRBV25-1	TRBJ2-2	CASSESGGTVTGELFF	TGTGCCAGCAGTGAATCGGGCGGGACAGTTACCGGGGAGCTGTTTTTT
17	NA	NA	TRBV19	TRBJ2-3	CASTPNLNRASTDTQYF	TGTGCCAGTACCCCGAACCTTAACAGGGCTAGCACAGATACGCAGTATTTT
11	NA	NA	TRBV29-1	TRBJ1-2	CSADSGGGYTF	TGCAGCGCTGACAGTGGGGGTGGCTACACCTTC
15	NA	NA	TRBV7-6	TRBJ2-2	CASSWTSVWTGELFF	TGTGCCAGCAGTTGGACCTCGGTGTGGACCGGGGAGCTGTTTTTT